This T cell receptor beta chain was captured by sequencing in a study of blood T cell repertoires in COVID-19. Looking at the study overall: Sites across the United States, Italy and Spain contributed samples from acute and convalescent COVID-19. From T cells, B-cell-depleted T cells, or PBMCs came the material, which was cDNA or gDNA.

The data were produced by immunoSEQ multiplex PCR, yet TCRdb's version contains in-frame clones alone and is incomplete. The sample comprises over 50,000 clones, roughly 80% of which are singletons, and roughly 6.7% rests with the top ten. V lost 0 bases to trimming and J lost 6 bases, with 9 bases between them. The CDR3 is 13 amino acids. CDR1 and CDR2 from the germline V gene are LGHNA and YSLEER. This receptor was obtained from a woman between 50 and 59 years old with active or convalescent COVID-19. The rearrangement uses TRBV4-3 and TRBJ2-7; tentatively, D is TRBD2 (6 bases). Sequenced sample: peripheral blood. The CDR3 spells CASSQDLATEQYF. CDR3 coding DNA: TGCGCCAGCAGCCAAGACCTAGCGACCGAGCAGTACTTC.